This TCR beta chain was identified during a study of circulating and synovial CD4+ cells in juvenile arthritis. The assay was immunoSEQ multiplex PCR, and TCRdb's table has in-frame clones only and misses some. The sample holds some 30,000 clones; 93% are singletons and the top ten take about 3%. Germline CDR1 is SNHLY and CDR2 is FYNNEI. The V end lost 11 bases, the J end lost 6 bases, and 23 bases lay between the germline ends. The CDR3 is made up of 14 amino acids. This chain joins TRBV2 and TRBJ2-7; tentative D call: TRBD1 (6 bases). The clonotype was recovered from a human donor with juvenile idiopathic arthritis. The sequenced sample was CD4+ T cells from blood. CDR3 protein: CASRSGQGWVEQYF. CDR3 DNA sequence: TGTGCCTCTAGATCGGGGCAGGGGTGGGTCGAGCAGTACTTC.